This T cell receptor (beta chain) derives from a study of blood T cells in healthy people across ages. Germline lookup yields CDR1 SQVTM and CDR2 ANQGSEA. Between the trimmed V and J ends, which lost 4 bases and 6 bases, there was a span of 11 bases. CDR3 size: 12 residues. Then a second PCR, running roughly 7 to 12 cycles, was carried out with a sample-barcoded 5' primer and a J-beta primer mix. TCRdb analysed the 5' RACE reads with MiXCR anew, one entry per CDR3 protein. The table records 1.5 million to 2 million distinct CDR3 sequences, about 50% of them present only once. The source is a middle-aged woman in good health. The sequenced sample consisted of blood. V is TRBV29-1 and J is TRBJ2-3; D not certain. The CDR3 nucleotides are TGCAGCGTTGGGCTGCGTTCGGATACGCAGTATTTT. Translated, it gives CSVGLRSDTQYF.